This T cell receptor (beta chain) was observed in a study of blood T cell repertoires in COVID-19 (dated by TCRdb to about 2020). About the full investigation: Collaborator samples came from the United States, Italy and Spain and covered acute and convalescent phases of COVID-19. Deeply sampled blood TCRbeta repertoires from subjects exposed to, actively infected with, or recovered from COVID-19 were included in the dataset. The repertoires were released in a freely available public database meant as a resource for research on the immune response to SARS-CoV-2. The prospective study material was composed of cDNA or gDNA derived from T cells, B-cell-depleted T cells, or PBMCs. Nearly every sample came with metadata listing a de-identified subject ID, COVID-19 status, age in years and sex. HLA class I and class II types, where available, came from metadata supplied by the sample provider rather than from assay-based typing. The samples were drawn from the first 160 participants of the ongoing ImmuneRACE study and from 1,254 subjects provided by 6 global collaborators.

Summary of the overall study and its limitations: The amount of clinical and demographic metadata varied by source and participant and was provided uncurated.

The collaborating institutions used their own protocols to collect whole blood in K2EDTA tubes. For TCRbeta analysis, collaborators shipped samples in one of three forms: frozen whole blood, isolated PBMCs, or DNA extracted from either of those sample types. The immunoSEQ Assay, a bias-controlled multiplex PCR, was used to amplify TCRbeta CDR3 regions from genomic DNA. On the study's bioinformatics: The number of nucleated cells in each sample was estimated from the amplification of reference gene primers within the assay. To quantify the absolute abundance of each unique TCRbeta CDR3 rearrangement, sequence reads were collapsed and filtered. For each sample, productive Simpson clonality was calculated as the square root of Simpson's diversity index over productive rearrangements. The table comes from immuneACCESS by way of TCRdb, which keeps in-frame sequences with V and J called. Part of the clones is missing from these tables; in studies checked, under half for an unresolved V gene and the rest for unknown reasons. That table supplies the V and J calls and clone size; D and trimming were determined from the DNA. The sample contains 90,000 to 150,000 clones, 79% of them found a single time. The ten largest clones take up approximately 4% of the sample.

In the case of this clone: It lacks a known antigen. Base qualities are missing; no much larger clone stands one base away.

Material for sequencing was peripheral blood. The TCR was taken from a woman at least 80 years old with acute or convalescent COVID-19.

Read as DNA, the sequence is TGTGCCAGCAGCGTAGGTGGAGGAGGCTACAATGAGCAGTTCTTC. It translates as CASSVGGGGYNEQFF. In this chain, TRBV9 is recombined with TRBJ2-1; tentative D gene TRBD2, with 5 bases matching. The trim is 0 bases for V and 3 bases for J, with a gap of 10 bases between the germline ends. From its cysteine to its phenylalanine, the CDR3 spans 15 amino acids. Of all the DNA, just the CDR3 is kept, 45 bases in frame from base 1. CDR1 and CDR2 are drawn from the germline V gene: SGDLS, YYNGEE.